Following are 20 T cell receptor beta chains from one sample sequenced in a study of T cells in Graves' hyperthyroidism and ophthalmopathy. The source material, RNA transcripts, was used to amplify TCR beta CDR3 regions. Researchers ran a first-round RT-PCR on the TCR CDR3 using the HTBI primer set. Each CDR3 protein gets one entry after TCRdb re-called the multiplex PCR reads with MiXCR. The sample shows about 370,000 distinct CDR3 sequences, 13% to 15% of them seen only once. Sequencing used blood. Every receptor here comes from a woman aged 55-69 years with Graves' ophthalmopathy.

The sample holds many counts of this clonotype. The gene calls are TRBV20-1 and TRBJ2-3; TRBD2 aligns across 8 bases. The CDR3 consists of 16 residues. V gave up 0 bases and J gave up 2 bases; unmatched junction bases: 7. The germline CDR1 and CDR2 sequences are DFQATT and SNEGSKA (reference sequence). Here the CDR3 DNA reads TGCAGTGCTAGAGAGACAAGCGGGAGCTACACAGATACGCAGTATTTT. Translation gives CSARETSGSYTDTQYF.

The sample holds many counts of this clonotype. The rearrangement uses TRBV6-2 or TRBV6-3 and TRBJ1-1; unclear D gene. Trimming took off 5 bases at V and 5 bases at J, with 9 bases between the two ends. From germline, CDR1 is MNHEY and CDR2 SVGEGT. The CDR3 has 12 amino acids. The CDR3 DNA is TGTGCCAGCAGTCAAGAGCTTACTGAAGCTTTCTTT. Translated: CASSQELTEAFF.

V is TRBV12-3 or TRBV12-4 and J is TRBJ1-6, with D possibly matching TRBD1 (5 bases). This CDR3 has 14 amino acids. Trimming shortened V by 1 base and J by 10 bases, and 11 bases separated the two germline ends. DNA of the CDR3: TGTGCCAGCAGTTTAGGGGCAGGGTGGTCACCCCTCCACTTT. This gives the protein CASSLGAGWSPLHF.

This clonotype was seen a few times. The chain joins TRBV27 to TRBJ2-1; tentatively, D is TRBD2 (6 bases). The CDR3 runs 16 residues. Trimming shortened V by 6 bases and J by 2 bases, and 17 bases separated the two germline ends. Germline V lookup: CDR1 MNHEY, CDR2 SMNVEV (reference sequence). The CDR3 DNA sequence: TGTGCCAGCAGCCTAAACGGGGGAGTTACCTACAATGAGCAGTTCTTC. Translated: CASSLNGGVTYNEQFF.

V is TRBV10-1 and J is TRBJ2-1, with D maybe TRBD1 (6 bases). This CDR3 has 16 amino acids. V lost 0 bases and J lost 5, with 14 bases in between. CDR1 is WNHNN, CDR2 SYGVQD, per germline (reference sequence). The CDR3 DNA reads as TGCGCCAGCAGTGAGTCGGGCAGGGGTTCCCACAATGAGCAGTTCTTC. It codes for CASSESGRGSHNEQFF.

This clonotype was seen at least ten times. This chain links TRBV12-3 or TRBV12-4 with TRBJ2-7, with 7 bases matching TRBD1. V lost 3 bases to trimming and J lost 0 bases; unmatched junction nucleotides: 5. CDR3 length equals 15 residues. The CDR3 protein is CASSLFTGDSYEQYF. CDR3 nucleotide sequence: TGTGCCAGCAGTTTGTTTACAGGGGACTCCTACGAGCAGTACTTC.

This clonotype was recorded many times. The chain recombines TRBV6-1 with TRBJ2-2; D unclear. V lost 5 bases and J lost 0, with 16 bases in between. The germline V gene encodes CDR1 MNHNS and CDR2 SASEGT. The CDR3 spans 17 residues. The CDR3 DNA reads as TGTGCCAGCAGTTATCAGTGGTACGAGACGAACACCGGGGAGCTGTTTTTT. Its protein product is CASSYQWYETNTGELFF.

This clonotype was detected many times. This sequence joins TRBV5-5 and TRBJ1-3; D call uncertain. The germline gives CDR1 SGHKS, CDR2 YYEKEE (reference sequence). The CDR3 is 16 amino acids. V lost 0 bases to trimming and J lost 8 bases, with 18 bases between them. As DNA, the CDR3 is TGTGCCAGCAGCTTGGTGTTTGGTCACCCGGGAGACACCATATATTTT. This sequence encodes CASSLVFGHPGDTIYF.

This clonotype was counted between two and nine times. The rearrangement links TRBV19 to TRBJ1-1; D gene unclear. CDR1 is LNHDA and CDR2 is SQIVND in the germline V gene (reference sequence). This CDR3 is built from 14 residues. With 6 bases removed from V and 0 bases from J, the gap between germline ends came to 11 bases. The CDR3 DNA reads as TGTGCCAGTAGCGAAGGCTTCATGAACACTGAAGCTTTCTTT. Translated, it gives CASSEGFMNTEAFF.

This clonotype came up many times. Written as DNA, the CDR3 is TGTGCCAGCAGTCCCAATGAGGGACCAGGCCAAGAGACCCAGTACTTC. Its protein product is CASSPNEGPGQETQYF. The V and J genes are TRBV7-9 and TRBJ2-5; the D gene could be TRBD1 or TRBD2 (5 bases each). Germline V gene lookup returns CDR1 SEHNR and CDR2 FQNEAQ (reference sequence). V lost 6 bases and J lost 1, with 18 bases in between. This CDR3 comprises 16 residues.

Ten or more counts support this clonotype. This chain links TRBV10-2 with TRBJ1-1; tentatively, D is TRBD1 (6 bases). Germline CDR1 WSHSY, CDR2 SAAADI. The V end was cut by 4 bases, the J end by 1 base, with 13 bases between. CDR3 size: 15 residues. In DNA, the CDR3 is TGCGCCAGCAGTGCCCCGGGGGCGAAGAACACTGAAGCTTTCTTT. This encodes CASSAPGAKNTEAFF.

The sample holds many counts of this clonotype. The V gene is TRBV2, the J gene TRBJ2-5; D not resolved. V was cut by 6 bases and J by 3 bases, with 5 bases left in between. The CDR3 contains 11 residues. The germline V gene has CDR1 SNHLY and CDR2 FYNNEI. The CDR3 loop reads CASRTEETQYF. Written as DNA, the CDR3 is TGTGCCAGCAGGACGGAAGAGACCCAGTACTTC. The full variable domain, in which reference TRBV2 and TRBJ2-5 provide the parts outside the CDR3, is EPEVTQTPSHQVTQMGQEVILRCVPISNHLYFYWYRQILGQKVEFLVSFYNNEISEKSEIFDDQFSVERPDGSNFTLKIRSTKLEDSAMYFCASRTEETQYFGPGTRLLVL.

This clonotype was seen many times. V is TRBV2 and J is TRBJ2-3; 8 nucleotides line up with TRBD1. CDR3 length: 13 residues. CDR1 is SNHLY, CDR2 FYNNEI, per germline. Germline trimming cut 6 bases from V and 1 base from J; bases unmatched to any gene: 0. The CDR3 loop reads CASRDRGTDTQYF. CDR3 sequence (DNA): TGTGCCAGCAGGGACAGGGGCACAGATACGCAGTATTTT.

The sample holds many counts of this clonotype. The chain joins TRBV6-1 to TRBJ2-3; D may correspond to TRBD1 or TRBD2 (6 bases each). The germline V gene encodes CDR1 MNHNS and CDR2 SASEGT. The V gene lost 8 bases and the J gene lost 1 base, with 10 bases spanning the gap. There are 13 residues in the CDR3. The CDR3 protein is CASHRGGTDTQYF. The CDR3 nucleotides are TGTGCCAGCCATAGGGGGGGCACAGATACGCAGTATTTT.

The CDR3 DNA sequence: TGCAGCGTTGATTTGGCGGGAGGGCCAACCTCCTACAATGAGCAGTTCTTC. Its protein is CSVDLAGGPTSYNEQFF. This chain joins TRBV29-1 and TRBJ2-1; 9 bases fit TRBD2. The V and J ends lost 3 bases and 0 bases, in that order; junction bases with no gene match: 9. The CDR3 totals 17 residues. Germline CDR1 is SQVTM and CDR2 is ANQGSEA.

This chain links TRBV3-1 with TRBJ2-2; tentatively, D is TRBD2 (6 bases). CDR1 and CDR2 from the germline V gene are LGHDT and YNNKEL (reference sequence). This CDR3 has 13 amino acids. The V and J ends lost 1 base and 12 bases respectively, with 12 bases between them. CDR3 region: CASSQGMAGKLFF. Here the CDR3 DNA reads TGTGCCAGCAGCCAAGGGATGGCGGGAAAGCTGTTTTTT.

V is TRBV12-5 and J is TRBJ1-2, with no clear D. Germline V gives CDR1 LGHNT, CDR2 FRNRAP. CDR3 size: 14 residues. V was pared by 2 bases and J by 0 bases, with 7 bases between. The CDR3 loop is CASGLRASNYGYTF. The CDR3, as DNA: TGTGCTAGTGGTTTGAGGGCGTCTAACTATGGCTACACCTTC.

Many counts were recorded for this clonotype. The CDR3 loop reads CASSLLTSGHNEQFF. The CDR3 DNA reads TGTGCCAGCAGTTTGTTAACTAGCGGTCACAATGAGCAGTTCTTC. The rearrangement links TRBV28 to TRBJ2-1, with TRBD2 matching 8 bases. This CDR3 is built from 15 residues. V lost 3 bases to trimming and J lost 5 bases; unmatched junction nucleotides: 6. CDR1 MDHEN and CDR2 SYDVKM come from the germline V gene.

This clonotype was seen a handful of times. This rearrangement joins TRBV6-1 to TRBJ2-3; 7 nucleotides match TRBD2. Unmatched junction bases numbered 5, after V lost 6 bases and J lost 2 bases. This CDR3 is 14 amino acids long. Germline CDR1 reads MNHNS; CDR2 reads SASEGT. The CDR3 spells CASSSTSATDTQYF. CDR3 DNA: TGTGCCAGCAGCTCAACTAGCGCCACAGATACGCAGTATTTT.

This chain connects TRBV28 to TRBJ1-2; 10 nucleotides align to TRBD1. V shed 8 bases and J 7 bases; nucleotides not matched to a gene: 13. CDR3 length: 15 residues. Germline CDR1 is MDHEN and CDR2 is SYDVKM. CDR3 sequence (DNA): TGTGCCAGCGAAAGGACAGGGGGTGTTGTTAGTGGCTACACCTTC. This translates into CASERTGGVVSGYTF.